Below are 14 T cell receptor beta chains sequenced from a single sample in a study of T cells in Graves' hyperthyroidism and ophthalmopathy (dated by TCRdb to about 2019). Receptors were amplified or captured by multiplex PCR. The instrument was an Illumina HiSeq 2000. The TCR beta CDR3 regions were amplified from the RNA transcripts. The first round of RT-PCR for the TCR CDR3 was performed with the HTBI primer set and the Qiagen OneStep RT-PCR kit. The raw public data were reprocessed by TCRdb itself: fastp quality trimming at Q25, MiXCR clonotype calling, in-frame beta chains only. Each record represents a unique CDR3 protein, reported with the most common genes and DNA among its rows. The sample table holds about 200,000 distinct CDR3 sequences, of which around 16% were seen once. The ten top clones hold about half of the sample. The specimen was blood. Receptors originate from a woman in her 50s with Graves' hyperthyroidism.

V usage is TRBV5-4 and J usage is TRBJ2-1; 8 positions match TRBD2. The length of the CDR3 is 18 residues. Germline trimming cut 0 bases from V and 1 base from J; bases unmatched to any gene: 9. CDR1 and CDR2 (germline): SGHNT, YYREEE (reference sequence). As DNA, the CDR3 is TGTGCCAGCAGCTTGGTCCCGGGAGGGCCTGGGTCCTACAATGAGCAGTTCTTC. Protein product: CASSLVPGGPGSYNEQFF.

This clonotype was counted between two and nine times. The chain is built from TRBV29-1 and TRBJ1-2; D not resolved. V gave up 7 bases and J gave up 5 bases, with 11 bases separating them. Germline assignment: CDR1 SQVTM and CDR2 ANQGSEA. The CDR3 spans 11 residues. The CDR3 here is CSAAALYGYTF. The CDR3, as DNA: TGCAGCGCTGCCGCGTTATATGGCTACACCTTC.

This clonotype was seen a few times. The chain links TRBV19 to TRBJ2-1, with 7 bases identical to TRBD2. The junction had 8 bases not matched to a gene; V was cut back by 4 bases and J by 8 bases. Looked up from germline, CDR1 is LNHDA and CDR2 is SQIVND (reference sequence). The CDR3 sequence is 14 residues long. The CDR3 sequence: CASSNTAGVDEQFF. Written as DNA, the CDR3 is TGTGCCAGTAGTAACACGGCGGGAGTGGATGAGCAGTTCTTC.

A few counts support this clonotype. The gene calls are TRBV27 and TRBJ2-1; perhaps TRBD2 as D (6 bases). The CDR3 loop spans 14 amino acids. Trimming left V 6 bases short and J 0 bases short, with 9 bases between. CDR1 and CDR2 from the germline V gene are MNHEY and SMNVEV (reference sequence). CDR3 in DNA: TGTGCCAGCAGAATGACTAGCTCCTACAATGAGCAGTTCTTC. Translated, it gives CASRMTSSYNEQFF.

This chain connects TRBV7-6 to TRBJ1-3; D may be TRBD1 (5 bases). Germline assignment: CDR1 SGHVS and CDR2 FNYEAQ. The CDR3 loop spans 14 amino acids. The V and J ends lost 7 bases and 8 bases respectively, with 18 bases between them. The CDR3 DNA follows: TGTGCCAGCACCCTGGGCCCCAGGGTAGACACCATATATTTT. Translating it yields CASTLGPRVDTIYF.

The chain employs TRBV4-1 and TRBJ2-2, with D perhaps TRBD2 (7 bases). This CDR3 contains 17 residues. The V gene's germline CDR1 is MGHRA and CDR2 YSYEKL. With 4 bases removed from V and 7 bases from J, the gap between germline ends came to 22 bases. CDR3 residues: CASSPRGGGAVVGELFF. Written as DNA, the CDR3 is TGCGCCAGCAGCCCCAGAGGGGGAGGGGCTGTTGTCGGGGAGCTGTTTTTT.

This clonotype has ten or more counts. The V call is TRBV7-2, the J call TRBJ2-7, with D unclear. CDR1 and CDR2 (germline): SGHTA, FQGNSA. Trimming shortened V by 1 base and J by 6 bases, and 13 bases separated the two germline ends. The CDR3 covers 14 residues. The CDR3 nucleotides read TGTGCCAGCAGCTTAGGACATAGTATGAGCGAGCAGTACTTC. Translating gives CASSLGHSMSEQYF.

A few counts support this clonotype. The chain joins TRBV7-9 to TRBJ1-5; 9 positions agree with TRBD1. V shed 5 bases and J 1 base; nucleotides not matched to a gene: 9. The CDR3 covers 17 residues. Germline-derived CDR1 and CDR2 are SEHNR and FQNEAQ (reference sequence). Here the CDR3 DNA reads TGTGCCAGCAGCAAATGGACAGGGGCGGGAAGCAATCAGCCCCAGCATTTT. This encodes CASSKWTGAGSNQPQHF.

J is TRBJ1-5 and V is TRBV29-1; the D is unclear. The CDR3 runs 12 residues. V was cut by 4 bases and J by 4 bases, with 8 bases left in between. The germline CDR1 and CDR2 sequences are SQVTM and ANQGSEA. The CDR3 spells CSVGSGNQPQHF. The CDR3 coding sequence is TGCAGCGTTGGGTCGGGGAATCAGCCCCAGCATTTT.

The chain links TRBV7-9 to TRBJ2-7; TRBD2 agrees at 12 bases. The CDR3 is 15 amino acids. J gave up 1 base and V 8 bases, and 6 bases lay outside the gene matches. Germline V lookup: CDR1 SEHNR, CDR2 FQNEAQ (reference sequence). The CDR3 region is CASLPGLAGSYEQYF. CDR3 nucleotide sequence: TGTGCCAGCCTCCCGGGACTAGCGGGTTCCTACGAGCAGTACTTC.

This clonotype was recorded a few times. J is TRBJ2-2 and V is TRBV28; tentative D call: TRBD1 (5 bases). Germline V gives CDR1 MDHEN, CDR2 SYDVKM. The V end lost 2 bases, the J end lost 1 base, and 8 bases lay between the germline ends. The CDR3 sequence is 15 residues long. CDR3 sequence (DNA): TGTGCCAGCAGTTTAACAGGAGAGAACACCGGGGAGCTGTTTTTT. Protein product: CASSLTGENTGELFF.

This clonotype was seen repeatedly, ten times or more. The chain is built from TRBV20-1 and TRBJ2-5, with TRBD1 matching over 7 bases. The CDR3 sequence is 12 residues long. CDR1 and CDR2 from the germline V gene are DFQATT and SNEGSKA (reference sequence). The trim removed 8 bases at V and 10 bases at J, leaving 13 bases unmatched. The CDR3 DNA is TGCAGTCCCCAGACAGGGAAGGGCGACCAGTACTTC. It is translated as CSPQTGKGDQYF.

This clonotype was detected many times. This chain joins TRBV3-1 and TRBJ1-1, with D maybe TRBD1 (6 bases). V lost 0 bases and J lost 1, with 18 bases in between. Per the germline V gene, CDR1 is LGHDT and CDR2 is YNNKEL (reference sequence). This CDR3 has 18 amino acids. The CDR3 region is CASSQDPLRTEKNTEAFF. The CDR3, as DNA: TGTGCCAGCAGCCAAGATCCCCTTAGGACAGAGAAGAACACTGAAGCTTTCTTT.

The chain has TRBV7-9 and TRBJ1-1, with D unclear. Trimming took 1 base from V and 1 from J, leaving 1 base between them. This CDR3 has 12 residues. CDR1 is SEHNR and CDR2 is FQNEAQ in the germline V gene (reference sequence). The CDR3: CASSLENTEAFF. The CDR3 DNA follows: TGTGCCAGCAGCTTAGAGAACACTGAAGCTTTCTTT.